Presented here are 26 T cell receptor beta chains from one specimen sequenced in a study of shared clonotypes between healthy human individuals (dated by TCRdb to about 2020). Library creation used the immunoSEQ multiplex PCR assay. TCRdb obtained this table from immuneACCESS and retained in-frame rearrangements with V and J assigned. These tables miss some clones; where compared with another copy, unresolved V genes account for less than half of the shortfall, and the remainder is unexplained. Here the sample has some 1,100,000 clones; approximately 78% occur a single time. Together, the top ten hold about 0.52% of the sample. The sample consisted of memory CD4+ T cells from PBMCs. This sample's cell subset or site label indicates: CD45RA-negative fraction. The receptor set was obtained from a man aged 18-30 years in good health. Some clones in this sample may be carry-over from other donors' samples.

V usage is TRBV9 and J usage is TRBJ2-2; 10 nucleotides align to TRBD2. Germline V CDR1 and CDR2: SGDLS, YYNGEE. CDR3 length: 16 amino acids. Unmatched junction bases numbered 4, after V lost 3 bases and J lost 2 bases. DNA for the CDR3: TGTGCCAGCAGCGCCTGGACTAGCGGAAACACCGGGGAGCTGTTTTTT. Its protein product is CASSAWTSGNTGELFF.

The table lists this clone with a count of one. The chain couples TRBV5-6 to TRBJ2-7; D not resolved. The CDR3 has 14 residues. Trimming stripped 3 bases from V and 5 bases from J, with 15 bases between. Germline values: CDR1 SGHDT, CDR2 YYEEEE. The CDR3 sequence is CASSSLVGFDEQYF. CDR3 nucleotides: TGTGCCAGCAGCTCCTTAGTAGGGTTCGACGAGCAGTACTTC.

The chain uses TRBV11-2 and TRBJ2-1; 13 bases are shared with TRBD2. Germline CDR1 SGHAT, CDR2 FQNNGV. J gave up 7 bases and V 5 bases, and 8 bases lay outside the gene matches. The CDR3 consists of 16 residues. CDR3 DNA sequence: TGTGCCAGCAGCCGCTTACTAGCGGGAGGGAGAAATGAGCAGTTCTTC. Its protein is CASSRLLAGGRNEQFF.

J is TRBJ1-2 and V is TRBV27, with 8 positions matching TRBD1. With 0 bases clipped from V and 5 bases from J, the junction kept 8 bases outside the gene matches. CDR3 length: 16 residues. Germline CDR1 and CDR2: MNHEY and SMNVEV (reference sequence). CDR3 sequence: CASSLSVGRGPYGYTF. Here the CDR3 DNA reads TGTGCCAGCAGTTTATCTGTCGGCAGGGGGCCTTATGGCTACACCTTC.

V is TRBV2 and J is TRBJ2-5, with TRBD1 matching over 8 bases. This CDR3 has 15 residues. CDR1 and CDR2 (germline): SNHLY, FYNNEI. The trim removed 3 bases at V and 4 bases at J, leaving 7 bases unmatched. The CDR3, as DNA: TGTGCCAGCAGTGACAGGGGGCAGGAGCGAGAGACCCAGTACTTC. As protein: CASSDRGQERETQYF.

The genes are TRBV7-3 and TRBJ1-1; possible D gene TRBD1, 5 bases. V was trimmed by 2 bases and J by 0 bases, leaving 10 bases between them. The CDR3 length is 15 residues. CDR1 SGHTA and CDR2 FQGTGA come from the germline V gene. This chain's CDR3 is CASSLSGDLNTEAFF. CDR3 nucleotide sequence: TGTGCCAGCAGCTTATCGGGGGACCTGAACACTGAAGCTTTCTTT.

V gene TRBV5-1 combines with J gene TRBJ2-3; the match to TRBD2 covers 8 bases. Germline V gene lookup returns CDR1 SGHRS and CDR2 YFSETQ. The CDR3 has 14 residues. The junction had 2 bases not matched to a gene; V was cut back by 0 bases and J by 5 bases. The CDR3 protein is CASSLAAGGDTQYF. The CDR3 bases are TGCGCCAGCAGCTTGGCCGCGGGGGGAGATACGCAGTATTTT.

The chain combines TRBV30 with TRBJ2-1, with 7 positions matching TRBD1. The CDR3 is 16 residues long. CDR1 and CDR2 from the germline V gene are GTSNPN and SVGIG (reference sequence). Trimming removed 6 bases from V and 2 bases from J; junction bases left unmatched: 13. The CDR3 spells CACHPRTGPAYNEQFF. The CDR3 DNA sequence: TGTGCCTGTCACCCCCGGACAGGCCCAGCCTACAATGAGCAGTTCTTC.

This chain uses TRBV28 with TRBJ2-2; no clear D. This CDR3 is 13 amino acids long. Per germline, CDR1 MDHEN and CDR2 SYDVKM. The V gene lost 11 bases and the J gene lost 0 bases, with 10 bases spanning the gap. The DNA for the CDR3 is TGTGCCGGCGGTCTCACGAACACCGGGGAGCTGTTTTTT. This translates into CAGGLTNTGELFF.

This clone has only a few counts. V gene TRBV29-1 combines with J gene TRBJ2-5, with a weak D call TRBD1 (6 bases). The DNA end is more similar to TRBJ2-7, so the J call may be wrong. This CDR3 has 12 amino acids. CDR1 and CDR2 from the germline V gene are SQVTM and ANQGSEA. The CDR3 region has the DNA TGCAGCGGACGGACAGAGCCCTACGAGCAGTACTTC. Residues: CSGRTEPYEQYF.

The chain has TRBV4-2 and TRBJ2-1; 8 bases are a match to TRBD1. Unmatched junction bases numbered 8, after V lost 2 bases and J lost 8 bases. The CDR3 has 15 amino acids. The V gene's germline CDR1 is LGHNA and CDR2 YNFKEQ. This CDR3 reads CASSQTGQVSHEQFF. DNA for the CDR3: TGTGCCAGCAGCCAAACGGGACAGGTTTCCCATGAGCAGTTCTTC.

As concerns this clone: Other DNA variants within this sample encode the same CDR3. The chain joins TRBV15 to TRBJ1-5; unclear D gene. The CDR3 has 13 amino acids. Trimming left V 0 bases short and J 6 bases short, with 6 bases between. The V gene's germline CDR1 is LNHNV and CDR2 YYDKDF (reference sequence). In nucleotides, the CDR3 is TGTGCCACCAGCAGAGATCTGGGTCAGCCCCAGCATTTT. Residues: CATSRDLGQPQHF. Full variable domain (remainder filled in from reference TRBV15 and TRBJ1-5): DAMVIQNPRYQVTQFGKPVTLSCSQTLNHNVMYWYQQKSSQAPKLLFHYYDKDFNNEADTPDNFQSRRPNTSFCFLDIRSPGLGDTAMYLCATSRDLGQPQHFGDGTRLSIL.

This clone was detected once. The CDR3 bases are TGTGCCAGCAGATACAGCGGGGTGGGCCATGAGCAGTTCTTC. This gives the protein CASRYSGVGHEQFF. This chain joins TRBV7-9 and TRBJ2-1; 7 bases agree with TRBD2. Trimming removed 6 bases from V and 8 bases from J; junction bases left unmatched: 10. This CDR3 has 14 amino acids. The V gene's germline CDR1 is SEHNR and CDR2 FQNEAQ (reference sequence).

V usage is TRBV28 and J usage is TRBJ2-7, with D unresolved. This CDR3 spans 13 amino acids. Germline CDR1 and CDR2: MDHEN and SYDVKM. V dropped 5 bases and J dropped 7 bases, with 15 bases sitting between them. The CDR3 DNA reads as TGTGCCAGCAGTACCCCGGGTCGTGGGGAGCAGTACTTC. The encoded protein is CASSTPGRGEQYF.

The gene calls are TRBV27 and TRBJ1-6; weak D call: TRBD1 (6 bases). Trimming took off 6 bases at V and 8 bases at J, with 23 bases between the two ends. Germline V lookup: CDR1 MNHEY, CDR2 SMNVEV (reference sequence). The CDR3 runs to 17 residues. The CDR3 here is CASRQIKYREGDSPLHF. The CDR3 DNA reads TGTGCCAGCAGACAAATTAAATACAGGGAAGGAGATTCACCCCTCCACTTT.

This rearrangement joins TRBV9 to TRBJ1-4; D gene ambiguous. V lost 3 bases and J 4 bases, leaving 22 bases between the germline ends. This CDR3 is built from 18 residues. Germline CDR1 is SGDLS and CDR2 is YYNGEE. CDR3 residues: CASSDSTNLVGGNEKLFF. The DNA of the CDR3 is TGTGCCAGCAGCGACTCGACCAACTTGGTGGGAGGTAATGAAAAACTGTTTTTT. The full variable domain, with the rest looked up from reference TRBV9 and TRBJ1-4, is DSGVTQTPKHLITATGQRVTLRCSPRSGDLSVYWYQQSLDQGLQFLIQYYNGEERAKGNILERFSAQQFPDLHSELNLSSLELGDSALYFCASSDSTNLVGGNEKLFFGSGTQLSVL.

The chain links TRBV29-1 to TRBJ2-3; TRBD2 is a possible D gene (5 bases). Germline assignment: CDR1 SQVTM and CDR2 ANQGSEA. Trimming cost V 0 bases and J 1 base, with 14 bases left between them. This CDR3 is built from 16 residues. The CDR3 protein is CSVEDLGSRGTDTQYF. For the CDR3, the DNA is TGCAGCGTTGAAGATCTAGGGAGTCGTGGCACAGATACGCAGTATTTT.

V gene TRBV30 combines with J gene TRBJ1-4, with 7 bases identical to TRBD1. CDR1 is GTSNPN, CDR2 SVGIG, per germline (reference sequence). V dropped 2 bases and J dropped 8; count of bases not matched to a gene: 11. The CDR3 spans 15 residues. The CDR3 loop reads CAWSPRTGPREKLFF. The CDR3 nucleotides read TGTGCCTGGAGTCCGAGGACAGGCCCTAGGGAAAAACTGTTTTTT.

V gene TRBV5-6 combines with J gene TRBJ1-1; D is unresolved. Germline V CDR1 and CDR2: SGHDT, YYEEEE. This CDR3 has 11 residues. V lost 0 bases to trimming and J lost 5 bases, with 2 bases between them. CDR3 nucleotides: TGTGCCAGCAGCTTGGGGACTGAAGCTTTCTTT. Its protein is CASSLGTEAFF.

The CDR3: CSTGSGNTEAFF. CDR3 in DNA: TGCAGCACCGGTTCGGGGAACACTGAAGCTTTCTTT. The gene calls are TRBV29-1 and TRBJ1-1; D remains unclear. CDR1 and CDR2 from the germline V gene are SQVTM and ANQGSEA. The V end was cut by 8 bases, the J end by 1 base, with 11 bases between. This CDR3 has 12 amino acids.

The rearrangement uses TRBV19 and TRBJ1-1; D gene ambiguous. V was trimmed by 4 bases and J by 4 bases, leaving 10 bases between them. Germline V gene lookup returns CDR1 LNHDA and CDR2 SQIVND (reference sequence). The CDR3 loop spans 13 amino acids. The CDR3 DNA reads as TGTGCCAGTAGTACGGGTCGGGGCACTGAAGCTTTCTTT. Translation: CASSTGRGTEAFF.

In this sample, this clone turned up once. The CDR3 region is CASSPPRGQAREQYF. CDR3 nucleotide sequence: TGTGCCAGCAGTCCGCCTAGGGGCCAGGCGCGCGAGCAGTACTTC. The chain joins TRBV6-5 to TRBJ2-7; TRBD1 might be the D (5 bases). Per germline, CDR1 MNHEY and CDR2 SVGAGI. V lost 5 bases and J lost 6, with 20 bases in between. This CDR3 is 15 amino acids long.

V gene TRBV5-1 combines with J gene TRBJ1-2; 10 nucleotides match TRBD1. The CDR3 extends over 15 amino acids. The V segment lost 4 bases and the J segment 8 bases; nucleotides outside the gene matches: 11. Germline assignment: CDR1 SGHRS and CDR2 YFSETQ. CDR3 sequence: CASSPGQGRSEGYTF. The CDR3 bases are TGCGCCAGCAGCCCGGGACAGGGGAGGTCGGAGGGCTACACCTTC.

The chain recombines TRBV7-3 with TRBJ2-7; 10 positions agree with TRBD2. This CDR3 has 16 amino acids. Germline loops: CDR1 SGHTA, CDR2 FQGTGA. With 1 base clipped from V and 6 bases from J, the junction kept 9 bases outside the gene matches. The CDR3 reads CASSLMASGSTGEQYF. In DNA form, the CDR3 reads TGTGCCAGCAGCTTAATGGCTAGCGGGAGTACAGGCGAGCAGTACTTC.

This rearrangement joins TRBV7-2 to TRBJ2-7, with TRBD1 identical over 7 bases. V dropped 4 bases and J dropped 2; count of bases not matched to a gene: 5. CDR1 SGHTA and CDR2 FQGNSA come from the germline V gene. There are 14 residues in the CDR3. The CDR3 DNA is TGTGCCAGCAGCTCCGACAGGGACACCTACGAGCAGTACTTC. Translated: CASSSDRDTYEQYF.

This clone appeared a single time. The chain recombines TRBV5-1 with TRBJ2-7, with D possibly being TRBD2 (6 bases). Germline values: CDR1 SGHRS, CDR2 YFSETQ. The CDR3 contains 13 residues. V was shortened by 0 bases and J by 6 bases, with 10 bases between the two germline ends. The CDR3 DNA reads as TGCGCCAGCAGCTTGGGGAGGGGCGCCGAGCAGTACTTC. Translated: CASSLGRGAEQYF. The whole variable domain, remainder taken from reference TRBV5-1 and TRBJ2-7, is KAGVTQTPRYLIKTRGQQVTLSCSPISGHRSVSWYQQTPGQGLQFLFEYFSETQRNKGNFPGRFSGRQFSNSRSEMNVSTLELGDSALYLCASSLGRGAEQYFGPGTRLTVT.